This T cell receptor beta chain came from a study of PD-1 blockade in classical Hodgkin lymphoma. The method was immunoSEQ multiplex PCR; TCRdb's version includes in-frame clones alone and lacks a portion of them. The table shows around 99,000 clones, with approximately 80% occurring only once. Trimming cost V 4 bases and J 2 bases, with 6 bases left between them. The CDR3 is made up of 14 amino acids. Germline V gene sequence: CDR1 SNHLY, CDR2 FYNNEI. Each patient's relapse followed autologous stem cell transplantation, and brentuximab vedotin exposure varied. V gene TRBV2 combines with J gene TRBJ2-6; the D is unclear. The sample in question was peripheral blood mononuclear cells (PBMCs), obtained before the second cycle of nivolumab. This TCR was sampled from a human donor with classical Hodgkin lymphoma. The CDR3 nucleotides read TGTGCCAGCAGTGGGGTTGCTGGGGCCAACGTCCTGACTTTC. As protein: CASSGVAGANVLTF.